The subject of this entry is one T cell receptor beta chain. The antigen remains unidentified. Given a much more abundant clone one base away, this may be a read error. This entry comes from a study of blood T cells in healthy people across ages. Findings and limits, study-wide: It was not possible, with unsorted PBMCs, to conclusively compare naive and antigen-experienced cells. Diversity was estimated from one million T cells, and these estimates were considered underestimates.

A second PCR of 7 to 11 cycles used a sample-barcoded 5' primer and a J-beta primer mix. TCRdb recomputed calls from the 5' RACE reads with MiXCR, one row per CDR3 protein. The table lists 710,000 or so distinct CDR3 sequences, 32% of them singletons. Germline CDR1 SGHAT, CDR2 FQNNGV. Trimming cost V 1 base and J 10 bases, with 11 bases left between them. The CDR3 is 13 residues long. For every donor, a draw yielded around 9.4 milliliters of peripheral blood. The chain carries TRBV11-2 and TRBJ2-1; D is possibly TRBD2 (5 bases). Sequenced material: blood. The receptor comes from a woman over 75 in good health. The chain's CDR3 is CASSLVAGYEQFF. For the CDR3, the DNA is TGTGCCAGCAGCTTAGTGGCGGGTTACGAGCAGTTCTTC.